One sample yielded the 20 T cell receptor beta chains listed below, sequenced in a study of T cells after posttransplantation cyclophosphamide. The repertoire was sequenced with immunoSEQ multiplex PCR; TCRdb's copy has only in-frame clones and lacks some. Altogether about 38,000 clones were found in the sample, and no singletons occur. Sequenced: PBMCs. These receptors came from a man between 50 and 59 years old in good health, CMV-negative, and a related stem cell transplant donor.

This clone was observed many times. V and J are TRBV5-1 and TRBJ2-3; D call uncertain. Germline lookup yields CDR1 SGHRS and CDR2 YFSETQ. The CDR3 is 14 residues long. With 0 bases removed from V and 3 bases from J, the gap between germline ends came to 8 bases. CDR3 sequence reads: CASSLAVATDTQYF. The CDR3 DNA follows: TGCGCCAGCAGCTTGGCAGTAGCAACAGATACGCAGTATTTT. The whole variable domain, filled in from reference TRBV5-1 and TRBJ2-3, reads KAGVTQTPRYLIKTRGQQVTLSCSPISGHRSVSWYQQTPGQGLQFLFEYFSETQRNKGNFPGRFSGRQFSNSRSEMNVSTLELGDSALYLCASSLAVATDTQYFGPGTRLTVL.

This clone was seen repeatedly, ten times or more. This rearrangement joins TRBV19 to TRBJ1-2; D uncertain. The germline V and J ends were trimmed by 3 bases and 4 bases, with 9 bases remaining between them. CDR1 is LNHDA, CDR2 SQIVND, per germline (reference sequence). The CDR3 covers 13 residues. The CDR3 bases are TGTGCCAGTAGTATGGCCGAGGGCTATGGCTACACCTTC. As protein: CASSMAEGYGYTF.

This clone was seen many times. The rearrangement uses TRBV7-8 and TRBJ2-1, with 10 bases lining up with TRBD2. Germline CDR1 and CDR2: SGHVS and FQNEAQ. V was clipped by 3 bases and J by 10 bases; unmatched bases: 0. The CDR3 runs 12 residues. CDR3 bases: TGTGCCAGCAGCTTTAGCGGGAGGGAGCAGTTCTTC. Translated: CASSFSGREQFF.

The chain is built from TRBV19 and TRBJ2-7; D possibly corresponds to TRBD2 (6 bases). Germline-derived CDR1 and CDR2 are LNHDA and SQIVND (reference sequence). The CDR3 totals 14 residues. The V gene lost 6 bases and the J gene lost 1 base, with 13 bases spanning the gap. CDR3 sequence reads: CASSSGVGSYEQYF. CDR3 in DNA: TGTGCCAGTAGCTCGGGGGTGGGTTCCTACGAGCAGTACTTC. Full variable domain (outside the CDR3, taken from reference TRBV19 and TRBJ2-7): DGGITQSPKYLFRKEGQNVTLSCEQNLNHDAMYWYRQDPGQGLRLIYYSQIVNDFQKGDIAEGYSVSREKKESFPLTVTSAQKNPTAFYLCASSSGVGSYEQYFGPGTRLTVT.

There are many counts of this clone. One end of the junction does not line up with germline, which may come from a read error. The V gene is TRBV19, the J gene TRBJ2-2; TRBD2 aligns across 7 bases. This CDR3 has 12 amino acids. Germline assignment: CDR1 LNHDA and CDR2 SQIVND (reference sequence). CDR3 in DNA: TGTGCCAGTAGTATGCGGACGGGGGGGCTGTTTTTT. Residues: CASSMRTGGLFF.

This clone came up many times. The V call is TRBV28, the J call TRBJ1-1; 7 bases line up with TRBD1. This CDR3 spans 15 amino acids. Germline V gives CDR1 MDHEN, CDR2 SYDVKM. Trimming removed 6 bases from V and 3 bases from J; junction bases left unmatched: 10. CDR3 DNA: TGTGCCAGCAGCCCCGGCGACAGGGTTTACACTGAAGCTTTCTTT. Encoded protein: CASSPGDRVYTEAFF. Full variable domain (missing parts from reference TRBV28 and TRBJ1-1): DVKVTQSSRYLVKRTGEKVFLECVQDMDHENMFWYRQDPGLGLRLIYFSYDVKMKEKGDIPEGYSVSREKKERFSLILESASTNQTSMYLCASSPGDRVYTEAFFGQGTRLTVV.

This clone was seen at least ten times. The chain is built from TRBV7-9 and TRBJ2-1, with 13 nucleotides matching TRBD2. Trimming removed 5 bases from V and 8 bases from J; junction bases left unmatched: 9. The CDR3 extends over 16 amino acids. From germline, CDR1 is SEHNR and CDR2 FQNEAQ (reference sequence). CDR3 residues: CASSPSGTSGTYEQFF. Here the CDR3 DNA reads TGTGCCAGCAGCCCCTCTGGGACTAGCGGGACTTATGAGCAGTTCTTC.

This clone was observed many times. The CDR3 here is CASRPTGDSLEAFF. CDR3 bases: TGTGCCAGCAGACCCACAGGGGACTCTTTGGAAGCTTTCTTT. The chain links TRBV5-5 to TRBJ1-1; 7 positions agree with TRBD1. Trimming removed 5 bases from V and 8 bases from J; junction bases left unmatched: 12. This CDR3 contains 14 residues. CDR1 and CDR2 (germline): SGHKS, YYEKEE (reference sequence).

This clone was counted ten times or more. The chain has TRBV5-6 and TRBJ1-1, with TRBD1 matching 9 bases. The CDR3 contains 16 residues. Germline V gives CDR1 SGHDT, CDR2 YYEEEE. The V segment lost 4 bases and the J segment 1 base; nucleotides outside the gene matches: 8. CDR3 amino acids: CASSPGTGWGNTEAFF. CDR3 in DNA: TGTGCCAGCAGCCCTGGGACAGGGTGGGGGAACACTGAAGCTTTCTTT.

This clone has at least ten counts. V and J are TRBV28 and TRBJ2-3; 7 bases agree with TRBD2. CDR3 length: 15 residues. Germline loops: CDR1 MDHEN, CDR2 SYDVKM. The V segment lost 7 bases and the J segment 6 bases; nucleotides outside the gene matches: 13. The CDR3, as DNA: TGTGCCAGCACTCCGCGGGGGTCCCTTTCGGATACGCAGTATTTT. The encoded protein is CASTPRGSLSDTQYF. The whole variable domain, remainder taken from reference TRBV28 and TRBJ2-3, is DVKVTQSSRYLVKRTGEKVFLECVQDMDHENMFWYRQDPGLGLRLIYFSYDVKMKEKGDIPEGYSVSREKKERFSLILESASTNQTSMYLCASTPRGSLSDTQYFGPGTRLTVL.

This clone occurred many times. This chain uses TRBV4-2 with TRBJ2-3, with D tentatively TRBD2 (5 bases). Germline V gives CDR1 LGHNA, CDR2 YNFKEQ. CDR3 length: 14 residues. The germline V and J ends were trimmed by 0 bases and 1 base, with 5 bases remaining between them. The CDR3 DNA reads as TGTGCCAGCAGCCAAGAGAGGGGCACAGATACGCAGTATTTT. Its protein is CASSQERGTDTQYF.

This clone was found many times. The chain has TRBV2 and TRBJ2-7; the D gene is possibly TRBD2 (6 bases). The CDR3 totals 10 residues. Germline CDR1 is SNHLY and CDR2 is FYNNEI. Trimming took off 6 bases at V and 11 bases at J, with 11 bases between the two ends. This chain's CDR3 is CASRGGPKYF. The CDR3 nucleotides are TGTGCCAGCAGGGGGGGACCCAAGTACTTC. The whole variable domain, remainder taken from reference TRBV2 and TRBJ2-7, is EPEVTQTPSHQVTQMGQEVILRCVPISNHLYFYWYRQILGQKVEFLVSFYNNEISEKSEIFDDQFSVERPDGSNFTLKIRSTKLEDSAMYFCASRGGPKYFGPGTRLTVT.

This clone was counted ten times or more. This chain connects TRBV21-1 to TRBJ1-5; the DNA was not used to check the table's D call, TRBD1. TRBV21-1 is labeled a pseudogene. This CDR3 comprises 18 residues. The chain's CDR3 is CASSTRTGGPYSNQPQHF. The CDR3 DNA reads as TGTGCCAGCAGCACCCGGACAGGGGGCCCTTATAGCAATCAGCCCCAGCATTTT.

This clone has at least ten counts. Relative to the germline gene, one junction end is altered; a read error may explain this. The chain joins TRBV6-1 to TRBJ2-7; no firm D call. The CDR3 has 10 residues. Germline V lookup: CDR1 MNHNS, CDR2 SASEGT. This chain's CDR3 is CASSEVSHLF. CDR3 in DNA: TGTGCCAGCAGTGAAGTGAGCCATCTGTTC.

The chain links TRBV5-5 to TRBJ2-7, with D uncertain. Per germline, CDR1 SGHKS and CDR2 YYEKEE (reference sequence). CDR3 length equals 14 residues. V was pared by 2 bases and J by 3 bases, with 12 bases between. Here the CDR3 reads CASSLTVRNYEQYF. The CDR3 region has the DNA TGTGCCAGCAGCTTAACGGTCAGGAACTACGAGCAGTACTTC. Based on the CDR3 plus reference TRBV5-5 and TRBJ2-7, the full variable domain is DAGVTQSPTHLIKTRGQQVTLRCSPISGHKSVSWYQQVLGQGPQFIFQYYEKEERGRGNFPDRFSARQFPNYSSELNVNALLLGDSALYLCASSLTVRNYEQYFGPGTRLTVT.

This clone was found many times. The rearrangement uses TRBV7-9 and TRBJ1-5; TRBD1 aligns across 8 bases. V lost 1 base, J lost 2 bases, and 7 bases stayed unmatched. The germline V gene has CDR1 SEHNR and CDR2 FQNEAQ (reference sequence). This CDR3 spans 17 amino acids. CDR3 residues: CASSLVRAGGGNQPQHF. The CDR3 DNA reads as TGTGCCAGCAGCTTAGTTAGGGCAGGGGGCGGCAATCAGCCCCAGCATTTT. Full variable domain (remainder filled in from reference TRBV7-9 and TRBJ1-5): DTGVSQNPRHKITKRGQNVTFRCDPISEHNRLYWYRQTLGQGPEFLTYFQNEAQLEKSRLLSDRFSAERPKGSFSTLEIQRTEQGDSAMYLCASSLVRAGGGNQPQHFGDGTRLSIL.

This clone was seen ten or more times. V gene TRBV7-9 combines with J gene TRBJ1-2; no definite D call. Germline CDR1 reads SEHNR; CDR2 reads FQNEAQ (reference sequence). V gave up 5 bases and J gave up 4 bases, with 8 bases separating them. The CDR3 is made up of 12 amino acids. The CDR3 region is CASSLESYGYTF. The CDR3, as DNA: TGTGCCAGCAGCCTAGAGAGCTATGGCTACACCTTC. The variable domain in full, with the rest retrieved from reference TRBV7-9 and TRBJ1-2, is DTGVSQNPRHKITKRGQNVTFRCDPISEHNRLYWYRQTLGQGPEFLTYFQNEAQLEKSRLLSDRFSAERPKGSFSTLEIQRTEQGDSAMYLCASSLESYGYTFGSGTRLTVV.

In its sample, this clone was seen many times. The J gene is TRBJ2-1, the V gene TRBV10-1; 10 bases are a match to TRBD1. V gave up 6 bases and J gave up 8 bases; unmatched junction bases: 4. The germline V gene encodes CDR1 WNHNN and CDR2 SYGVQD (reference sequence). The CDR3 has 13 residues. The CDR3: CASSRGQGYEQFF. Written as DNA, the CDR3 is TGCGCCAGCAGCCGGGGACAGGGGTATGAGCAGTTCTTC.

This clone was observed at least ten times. The chain links TRBV18 to TRBJ1-1; 7 nucleotides match TRBD1. Germline trimming cut 1 base from V and 4 bases from J; bases unmatched to any gene: 3. CDR3 length equals 14 residues. From germline, CDR1 is KGHSH and CDR2 LQKENI. In nucleotides, the CDR3 is TGTGCCAGCTCACCACAGGGGGCAACCACTGAAGCTTTCTTT. This encodes CASSPQGATTEAFF.

This clone was found many times. V usage is TRBV6-1 and J usage is TRBJ1-5; a possible D gene is TRBD1 (5 bases). V lost 7 bases, J lost 11 bases, and 18 bases lay in between. The CDR3 has 13 residues. Germline values: CDR1 MNHNS, CDR2 SASEGT. The CDR3 nucleotides are TGTGCCAGCAAAGTAACAGGCGGCCAGTCCCAGCATTTT. The encoded protein is CASKVTGGQSQHF.